This TCR beta chain emerged from a study of OX40 agonist ivuxolimab in advanced cancers. Findings and limits, study-wide: Expanded peripheral T cell antigen specificity was not determined. The CD4+ and CD8+ T cells in the blood had expanded clonally by week 6 at 0.1 to 3.0 mg/kg.

Repertoires were generated with immunoSEQ multiplex PCR, while TCRdb's copy carries only in-frame clones and drops some. The data hold 50,000 to 65,000 clones, with approximately 90% observed a single time. A word on this clone: Its specificity is unknown.

Deletions cut 3 bases from V and 2 bases from J, with 13 bases between. Germline-derived CDR1 and CDR2 are WNHNN and SYGVQD (reference sequence). The CDR3 runs to 15 residues. The chain recombines TRBV10-1 with TRBJ2-5; D not certain. The material was CD4+ or CD8+ T cells sorted from blood, obtained in a trial of the OX40 agonist ivuxolimab. This receptor was identified in an adult with an advanced solid tumor such as melanoma, head and neck, liver or kidney cancer. The CDR3 reads CASSDYGSAQETQYF. For the CDR3, the DNA is TGCGCCAGCAGTGATTATGGATCCGCACAAGAGACCCAGTACTTC.